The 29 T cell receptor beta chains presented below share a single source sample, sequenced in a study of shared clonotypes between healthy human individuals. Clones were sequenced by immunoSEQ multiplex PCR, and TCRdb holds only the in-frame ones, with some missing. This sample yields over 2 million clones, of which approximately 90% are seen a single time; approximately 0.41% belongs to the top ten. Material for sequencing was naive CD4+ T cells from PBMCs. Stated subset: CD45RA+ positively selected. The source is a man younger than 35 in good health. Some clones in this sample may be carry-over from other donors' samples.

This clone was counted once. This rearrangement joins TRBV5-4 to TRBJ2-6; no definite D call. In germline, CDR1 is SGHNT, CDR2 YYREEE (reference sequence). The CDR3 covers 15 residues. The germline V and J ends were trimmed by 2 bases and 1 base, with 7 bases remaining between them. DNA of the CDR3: TGTGCCAGCAGCTTTGTACTATCTGGGGCCAACGTCCTGACTTTC. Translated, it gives CASSFVLSGANVLTF.

CDR3 sequence: CASSRLAEIYEQYF. CDR3 nucleotide sequence: TGTGCCAGCAGTAGACTAGCGGAGATCTACGAGCAGTACTTC. The V and J genes are TRBV7-2 and TRBJ2-7; 9 bases fit TRBD2. The CDR3 is 14 residues long. J lost 3 bases, V lost 6 bases, and 6 bases had no gene match. The V gene's germline CDR1 is SGHTA and CDR2 FQGNSA.

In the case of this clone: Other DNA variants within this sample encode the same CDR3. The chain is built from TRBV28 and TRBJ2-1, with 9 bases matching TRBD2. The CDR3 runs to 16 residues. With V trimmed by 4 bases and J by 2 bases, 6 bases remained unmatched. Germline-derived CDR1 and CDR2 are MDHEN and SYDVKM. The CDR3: CASSSRLAGAYNEQFF. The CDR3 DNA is TGTGCCAGCAGTTCACGCTTAGCGGGAGCCTACAATGAGCAGTTCTTC.

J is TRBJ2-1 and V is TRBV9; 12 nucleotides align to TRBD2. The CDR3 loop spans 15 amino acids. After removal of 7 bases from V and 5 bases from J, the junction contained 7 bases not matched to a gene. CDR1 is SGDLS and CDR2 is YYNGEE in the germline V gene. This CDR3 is CASARLAGADNEQFF. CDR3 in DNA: TGTGCCAGCGCCCGACTAGCGGGAGCGGACAATGAGCAGTTCTTC.

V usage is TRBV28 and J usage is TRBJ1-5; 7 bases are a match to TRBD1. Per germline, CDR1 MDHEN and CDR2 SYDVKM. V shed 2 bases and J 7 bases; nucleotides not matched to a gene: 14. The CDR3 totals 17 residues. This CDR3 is CASSLSNYRGPRQPQHF. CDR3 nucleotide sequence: TGTGCCAGCAGTTTAAGCAACTACAGGGGCCCTCGGCAGCCCCAGCATTTT.

The CDR3 loop is CASSVGTSTGELFF. In nucleotides, the CDR3 is TGTGCCAGCAGCGTAGGGACTAGCACCGGGGAGCTGTTTTTT. The chain is built from TRBV9 and TRBJ2-2, with TRBD2 matching over 7 bases. The ends lost 0 bases at V and 4 bases at J; junction bases unmatched: 0. Looked up from germline, CDR1 is SGDLS and CDR2 is YYNGEE. The length of the CDR3 is 14 residues.

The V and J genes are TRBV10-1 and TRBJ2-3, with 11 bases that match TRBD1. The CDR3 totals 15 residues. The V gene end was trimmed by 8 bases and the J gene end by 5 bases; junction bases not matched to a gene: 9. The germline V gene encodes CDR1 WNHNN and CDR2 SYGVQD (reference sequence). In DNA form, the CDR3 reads TGCGCCAGCGGACGGGACAGGGGGGCCGGAGATACGCAGTATTTT. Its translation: CASGRDRGAGDTQYF.

CDR3 amino acids: CASSFFSRSSGDYNEQFF. The CDR3 DNA sequence: TGTGCCAGCAGCTTTTTTAGTAGGTCTAGCGGGGACTACAATGAGCAGTTCTTC. The chain is built from TRBV13 and TRBJ2-1; 9 nucleotides agree with TRBD2. In germline, CDR1 is PRHDT, CDR2 FYEKMQ (reference sequence). CDR3 length: 18 amino acids. Trimming cost V 3 bases and J 3 bases; bases outside gene matches: 12.

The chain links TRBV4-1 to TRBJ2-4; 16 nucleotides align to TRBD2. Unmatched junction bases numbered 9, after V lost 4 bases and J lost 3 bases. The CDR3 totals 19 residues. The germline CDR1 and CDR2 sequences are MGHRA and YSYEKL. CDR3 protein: CASSPLGLAGGPVKNIQYF. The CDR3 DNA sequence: TGCGCCAGCAGCCCCCTGGGACTAGCGGGAGGGCCAGTCAAAAACATTCAGTACTTC.

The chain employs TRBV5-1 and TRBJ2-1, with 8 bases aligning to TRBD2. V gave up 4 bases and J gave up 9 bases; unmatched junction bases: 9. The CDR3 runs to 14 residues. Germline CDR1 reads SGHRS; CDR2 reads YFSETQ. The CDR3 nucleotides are TGCGCCAGCAGCAGGCCGGGAGGGGCGGTTGAGCAGTTCTTC. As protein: CASSRPGGAVEQFF.

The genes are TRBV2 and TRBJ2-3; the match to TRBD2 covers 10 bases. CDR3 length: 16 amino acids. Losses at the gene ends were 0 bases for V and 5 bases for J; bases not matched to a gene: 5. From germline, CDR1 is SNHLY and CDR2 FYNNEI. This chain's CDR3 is CASSEAVAGGGDTQYF. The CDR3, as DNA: TGTGCCAGCAGTGAAGCTGTAGCGGGAGGCGGAGATACGCAGTATTTT.

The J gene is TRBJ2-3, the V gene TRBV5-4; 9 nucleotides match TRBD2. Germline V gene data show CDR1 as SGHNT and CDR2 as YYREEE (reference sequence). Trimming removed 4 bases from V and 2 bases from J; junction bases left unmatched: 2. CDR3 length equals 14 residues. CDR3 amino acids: CASSLAGYTDTQYF. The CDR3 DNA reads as TGTGCCAGCAGCCTAGCGGGGTACACAGATACGCAGTATTTT.

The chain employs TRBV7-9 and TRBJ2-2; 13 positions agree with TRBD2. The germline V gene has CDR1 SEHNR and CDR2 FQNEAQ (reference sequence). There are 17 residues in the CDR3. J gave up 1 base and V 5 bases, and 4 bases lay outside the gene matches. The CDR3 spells CASSPGLAGLNTGELFF. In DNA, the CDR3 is TGTGCCAGCAGCCCGGGACTAGCGGGACTGAACACCGGGGAGCTGTTTTTT.

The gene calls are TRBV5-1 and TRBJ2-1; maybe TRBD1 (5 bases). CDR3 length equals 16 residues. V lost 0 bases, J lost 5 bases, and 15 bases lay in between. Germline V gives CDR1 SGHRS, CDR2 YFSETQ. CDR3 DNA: TGCGCCAGCAGCTTGGGACAGCCCCTGTTGAACAATGAGCAGTTCTTC. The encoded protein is CASSLGQPLLNNEQFF.

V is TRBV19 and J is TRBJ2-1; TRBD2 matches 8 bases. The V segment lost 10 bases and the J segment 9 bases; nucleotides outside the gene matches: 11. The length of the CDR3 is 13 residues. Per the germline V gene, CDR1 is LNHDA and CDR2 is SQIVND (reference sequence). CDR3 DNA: TGTGCCACCCAAGCGGGAGATGCCCGTGAGCAGTTCTTC. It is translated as CATQAGDAREQFF. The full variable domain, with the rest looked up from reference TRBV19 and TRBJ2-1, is DGGITQSPKYLFRKEGQNVTLSCEQNLNHDAMYWYRQDPGQGLRLIYYSQIVNDFQKGDIAEGYSVSREKKESFPLTVTSAQKNPTAFYLCATQAGDAREQFFGPGTRLTVL.

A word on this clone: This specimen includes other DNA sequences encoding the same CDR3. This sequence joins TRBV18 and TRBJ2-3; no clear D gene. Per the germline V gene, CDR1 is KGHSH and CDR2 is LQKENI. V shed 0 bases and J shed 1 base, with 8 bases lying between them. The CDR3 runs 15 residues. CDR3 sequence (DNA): TGTGCCAGCTCACCACCCGGCGGACGCACAGATACGCAGTATTTT. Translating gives CASSPPGGRTDTQYF.

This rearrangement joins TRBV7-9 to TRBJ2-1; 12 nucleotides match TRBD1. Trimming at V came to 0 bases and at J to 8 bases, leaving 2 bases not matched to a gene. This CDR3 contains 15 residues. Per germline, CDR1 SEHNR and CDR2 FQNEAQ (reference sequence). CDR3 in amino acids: CASSLAGTGGDEQFF. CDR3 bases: TGTGCCAGCAGCTTAGCTGGGACAGGGGGCGATGAGCAGTTCTTC.

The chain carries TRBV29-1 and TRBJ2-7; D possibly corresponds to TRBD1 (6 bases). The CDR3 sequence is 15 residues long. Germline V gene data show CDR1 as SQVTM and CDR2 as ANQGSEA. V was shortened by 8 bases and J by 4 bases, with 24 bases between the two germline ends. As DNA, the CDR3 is TGCAGCACCAAAGGGGGAAGAGAGAGCTCTTACGAGCAGTACTTC. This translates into CSTKGGRESSYEQYF.

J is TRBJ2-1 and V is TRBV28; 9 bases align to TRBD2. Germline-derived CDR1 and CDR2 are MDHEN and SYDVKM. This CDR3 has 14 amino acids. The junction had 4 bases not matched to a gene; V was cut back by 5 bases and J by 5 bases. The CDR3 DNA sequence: TGTGCCAGCAGTGTTCTAGCGGGAAACAATGAGCAGTTCTTC. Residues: CASSVLAGNNEQFF.

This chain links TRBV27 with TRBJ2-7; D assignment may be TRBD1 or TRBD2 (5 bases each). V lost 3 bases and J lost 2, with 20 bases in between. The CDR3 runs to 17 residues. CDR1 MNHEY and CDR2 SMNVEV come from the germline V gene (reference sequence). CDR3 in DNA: TGTGCCAGCAGTTTCTATCCGGGACCCCGAGGGCCCTACGAGCAGTACTTC. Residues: CASSFYPGPRGPYEQYF.

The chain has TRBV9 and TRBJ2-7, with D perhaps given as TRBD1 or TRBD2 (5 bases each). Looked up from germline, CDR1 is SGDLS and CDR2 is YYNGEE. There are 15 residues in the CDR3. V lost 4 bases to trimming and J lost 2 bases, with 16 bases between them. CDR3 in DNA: TGTGCCAGCAGCACGAGGGACGGGCTGCCCTACGAGCAGTACTTC. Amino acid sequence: CASSTRDGLPYEQYF.

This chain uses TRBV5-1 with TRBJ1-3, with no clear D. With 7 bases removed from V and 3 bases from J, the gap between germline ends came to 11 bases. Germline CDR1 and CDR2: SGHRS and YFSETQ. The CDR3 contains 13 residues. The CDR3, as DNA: TGCGCCAGCGGGCCCCAGGTTGGAAACACCATATATTTT. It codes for CASGPQVGNTIYF.

For the CDR3, the DNA is TGCGCCAGCAGCTTGTGGAGACAGGGGGCCGGGGAGCTGTTTTTT. Protein sequence: CASSLWRQGAGELFF. The chain links TRBV5-1 to TRBJ2-2; 9 bases align to TRBD1. The junction had 4 bases not matched to a gene; V was cut back by 1 base and J by 6 bases. CDR1 and CDR2 from the germline V gene are SGHRS and YFSETQ. The CDR3 sequence is 15 residues long.

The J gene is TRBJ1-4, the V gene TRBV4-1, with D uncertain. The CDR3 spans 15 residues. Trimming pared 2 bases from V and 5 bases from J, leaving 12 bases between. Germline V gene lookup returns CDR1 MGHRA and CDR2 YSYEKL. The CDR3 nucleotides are TGCGCCAGCAGCCAATTCGGACTGAGGAATGAAAAACTGTTTTTT. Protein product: CASSQFGLRNEKLFF.

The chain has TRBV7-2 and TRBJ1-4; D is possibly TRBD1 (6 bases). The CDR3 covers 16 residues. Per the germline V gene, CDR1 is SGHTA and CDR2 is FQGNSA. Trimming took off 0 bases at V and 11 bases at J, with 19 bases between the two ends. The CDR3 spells CASSLALDRTRVKLFF. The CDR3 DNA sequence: TGTGCCAGCAGCTTAGCGTTAGACAGGACTCGAGTCAAACTGTTTTTT.

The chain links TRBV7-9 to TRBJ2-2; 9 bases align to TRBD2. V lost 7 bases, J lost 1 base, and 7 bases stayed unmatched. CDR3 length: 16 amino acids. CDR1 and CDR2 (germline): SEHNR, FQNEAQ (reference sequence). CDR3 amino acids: CASIPIAGVNTGELFF. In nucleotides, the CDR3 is TGTGCCAGCATCCCTATAGCGGGAGTGAACACCGGGGAGCTGTTTTTT.

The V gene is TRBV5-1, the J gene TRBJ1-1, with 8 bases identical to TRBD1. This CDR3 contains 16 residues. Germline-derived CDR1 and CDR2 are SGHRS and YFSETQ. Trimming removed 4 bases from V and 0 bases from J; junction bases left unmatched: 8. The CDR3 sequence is CASSPPTGAMNTEAFF. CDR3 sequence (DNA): TGCGCCAGCAGCCCCCCGACAGGGGCGATGAACACTGAAGCTTTCTTT.

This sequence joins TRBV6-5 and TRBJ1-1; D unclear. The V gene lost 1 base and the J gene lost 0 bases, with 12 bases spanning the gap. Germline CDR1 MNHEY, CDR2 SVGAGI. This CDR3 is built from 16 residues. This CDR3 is CASSYWGGSLNTEAFF. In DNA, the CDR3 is TGTGCCAGCAGTTACTGGGGAGGGAGCTTGAACACTGAAGCTTTCTTT.

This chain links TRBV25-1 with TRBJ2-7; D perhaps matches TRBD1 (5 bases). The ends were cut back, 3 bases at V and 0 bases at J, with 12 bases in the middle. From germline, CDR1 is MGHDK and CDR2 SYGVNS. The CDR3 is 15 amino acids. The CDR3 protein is CASSESGALSYEQYF. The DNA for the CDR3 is TGTGCCAGCAGTGAGTCTGGGGCTCTCTCCTACGAGCAGTACTTC.